Presented here are 13 T cell receptor beta chains from one specimen sequenced in a study of blood T cell repertoires in COVID-19. Libraries were prepared by immunoSEQ multiplex PCR; TCRdb keeps only in-frame clonotypes and omits some of them. The repertoire holds under 30,000 clones, with roughly nine tenths as singletons. The source material was peripheral blood. Source of these receptors: a human donor with active COVID-19. The donor label of this sample is uncertain.

This clone has a single count. The chain carries TRBV15 and TRBJ2-7; D may be TRBD1 (6 bases). Trimming pared 6 bases from V and 1 base from J, leaving 13 bases between. Germline V gene sequence: CDR1 LNHNV, CDR2 YYDKDF (reference sequence). The CDR3 runs 14 residues. The CDR3 protein is CATRTSGVSYEQYF. CDR3 nucleotide sequence: TGTGCCACCAGGACGTCAGGGGTTTCCTACGAGCAGTACTTC.

The chain carries TRBV2 and TRBJ2-7, with TRBD1 matching over 7 bases. The CDR3 length is 13 residues. J gave up 6 bases and V 6 bases, and 8 bases lay outside the gene matches. Germline values: CDR1 SNHLY, CDR2 FYNNEI. The CDR3 reads CASSRDSSREQYF. CDR3 DNA: TGTGCCAGCAGCCGGGACAGTTCGCGCGAGCAGTACTTC.

The V gene is TRBV7-3, the J gene TRBJ2-1; TRBD2 aligns across 7 bases. Germline CDR1 SGHTA, CDR2 FQGTGA. V gave up 5 bases and J gave up 6 bases; unmatched junction bases: 7. The CDR3 runs 14 residues. Here the CDR3 reads CASSGYGTTNEQFF. The CDR3 DNA follows: TGTGCCAGCAGCGGATACGGGACTACCAATGAGCAGTTCTTC.

The chain is built from TRBV25-1 and TRBJ1-2; no firm D call. From germline, CDR1 is MGHDK and CDR2 SYGVNS. Trimming cost V 7 bases and J 3 bases, with 6 bases left between them. The CDR3 runs to 11 residues. The CDR3 here is CASTSYYGYTF. DNA of the CDR3: TGTGCCAGCACTTCGTACTATGGCTACACCTTC.

This sequence joins TRBV6-1 and TRBJ1-5; D gene ambiguous. V was cut by 0 bases and J by 0 bases, with 9 bases left in between. There are 16 residues in the CDR3. CDR1 and CDR2 (germline): MNHNS, SASEGT. The CDR3 loop is CASSEAYGDSNQPQHF. The CDR3, as DNA: TGTGCCAGCAGTGAAGCATACGGGGATAGCAATCAGCCCCAGCATTTT.

The rearrangement joins TRBV15 to TRBJ2-1; D is possibly TRBD1 (7 bases). The ends were cut back, 0 bases at V and 7 bases at J, with 13 bases in the middle. The CDR3 loop spans 15 amino acids. Germline CDR1 and CDR2: LNHNV and YYDKDF (reference sequence). The CDR3 here is CATSREGGQTNEQFF. CDR3 sequence (DNA): TGTGCCACCAGCAGAGAGGGGGGACAGACTAATGAGCAGTTCTTC.

The chain recombines TRBV3-1 (or the pseudogene TRBV3-2) with TRBJ2-1; possibly TRBD2 for D (6 bases). The CDR3 contains 19 residues. CDR1 is LGHDT, CDR2 YNNKEL, per germline (reference sequence). V dropped 1 base and J dropped 0 bases, with 19 bases sitting between them. CDR3 amino acids: CASSQVRRDSKSSYNEQFF. DNA for the CDR3: TGTGCCAGCAGCCAAGTTAGACGGGACTCAAAGAGCTCCTACAATGAGCAGTTCTTC.

The CDR3 DNA reads TGCGCCAGCAGCCTGGGACAGCCGGTTGAAAAACTGTTTTTT. It is translated as CASSLGQPVEKLFF. The chain carries TRBV5-1 and TRBJ1-4, with 7 bases aligning to TRBD1. V lost 4 bases and J lost 7; bases outside the gene matches: 7. This CDR3 has 14 amino acids. Germline V CDR1 and CDR2: SGHRS, YFSETQ.

The V and J genes are TRBV7-2 and TRBJ1-2; D uncertain. This CDR3 has 15 amino acids. From germline, CDR1 is SGHTA and CDR2 FQGNSA. Between the trimmed V and J ends, which lost 3 bases and 7 bases, there was a span of 18 bases. The CDR3 sequence is CASSLLAFISFGYTF. DNA for the CDR3: TGTGCCAGCAGCTTGCTTGCGTTCATTAGTTTTGGCTACACCTTC.

The V and J genes are TRBV28 and TRBJ1-6; D ambiguous. This CDR3 region has 17 residues. Germline CDR1 reads MDHEN; CDR2 reads SYDVKM. Trimming took 4 bases from V and 0 from J, leaving 13 bases between them. The CDR3 sequence is CASSSLAVSSYNSPLHF. The CDR3, as DNA: TGTGCCAGCAGTTCCTTAGCCGTGAGCTCCTATAATTCACCCCTCCACTTT.

This clone was detected only once. The rearrangement joins TRBV10-3 to TRBJ2-3; D uncertain. CDR3 size: 12 residues. Looked up from germline, CDR1 is ENHRY and CDR2 is SYGVKD. Trimming pared 3 bases from V and 4 bases from J, leaving 5 bases between. The CDR3 is CAISDGADTQYF. In nucleotides, the CDR3 is TGTGCCATCAGTGACGGAGCAGATACGCAGTATTTT.

This chain joins TRBV28 and TRBJ1-2; the match to TRBD1 covers 9 bases. This CDR3 contains 16 residues. Germline CDR1 reads MDHEN; CDR2 reads SYDVKM. With 3 bases clipped from V and 4 bases from J, the junction kept 9 bases outside the gene matches. The DNA for the CDR3 is TGTGCCAGCAGTTTGGGGGGACAGGGTTGGGTCTATGGCTACACCTTC. This gives the protein CASSLGGQGWVYGYTF.

The chain has TRBV7-6 and TRBJ1-6, with a possible D match to TRBD1 (6 bases). The V and J ends lost 5 bases and 6 bases respectively, with 17 bases between them. The CDR3 is made up of 16 amino acids. Germline V gene lookup returns CDR1 SGHVS and CDR2 FNYEAQ. CDR3 sequence: CASSPDPGHINSPLHF. The CDR3 region has the DNA TGTGCCAGCAGCCCAGACCCGGGACATATTAATTCACCCCTCCACTTT. Supplemented by reference TRBV7-6 and TRBJ1-6, the full variable domain reads GAGVSQSPRYKVTKRGQDVALRCDPISGHVSLYWYRQALGQGPEFLTYFNYEAQQDKSGLPNDRFSAERPEGSISTLTIQRTEQRDSAMYRCASSPDPGHINSPLHFGNGTRLTVT.